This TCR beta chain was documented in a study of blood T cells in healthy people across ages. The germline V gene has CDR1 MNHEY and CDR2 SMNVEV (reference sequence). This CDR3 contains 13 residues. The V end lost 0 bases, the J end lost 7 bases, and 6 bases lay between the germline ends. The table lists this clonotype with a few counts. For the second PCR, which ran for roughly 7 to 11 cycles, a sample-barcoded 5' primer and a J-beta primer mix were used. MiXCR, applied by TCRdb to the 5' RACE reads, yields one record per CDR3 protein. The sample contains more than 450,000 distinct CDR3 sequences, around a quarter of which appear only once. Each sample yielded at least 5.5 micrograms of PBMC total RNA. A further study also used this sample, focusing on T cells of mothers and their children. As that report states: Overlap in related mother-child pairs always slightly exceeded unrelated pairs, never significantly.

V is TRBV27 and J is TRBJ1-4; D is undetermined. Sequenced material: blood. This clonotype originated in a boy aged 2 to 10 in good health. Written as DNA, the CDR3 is TGTGCCAGCAGTTTATCGAAAAGTGAAAAACTGTTTTTT. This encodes CASSLSKSEKLFF.